This TCR beta chain was found in a study of spatial heterogeneity in lung cancer. This clonotype has just a few counts. TCRdb reanalysed the 5' RACE reads using MiXCR and keeps one entry per CDR3 protein. Among some 120,000 distinct CDR3 sequences, about 12% were seen once, and the ten largest hold approximately 17%. The V end was cut by 1 base, the J end by 0 bases, with 9 bases between. Germline assignment: CDR1 MDHEN and CDR2 SYDVKM. This CDR3 spans 16 amino acids. As to time point: blood at routine non-recurrence follow-up after resection. In each case, whole RNA from tumor, nontumor lung or frozen PBMC was sequenced unsorted.

This sequence originates from a male donor with early-stage non-small cell lung cancer. Material: PBMCs, obtained at follow-up. V and J are TRBV28 and TRBJ1-4; D remains ambiguous. The CDR3 nucleotides are TGTGCCAGCAGTTTATCCGACGGGACAACTAATGAAAAACTGTTTTTT. It codes for CASSLSDGTTNEKLFF.